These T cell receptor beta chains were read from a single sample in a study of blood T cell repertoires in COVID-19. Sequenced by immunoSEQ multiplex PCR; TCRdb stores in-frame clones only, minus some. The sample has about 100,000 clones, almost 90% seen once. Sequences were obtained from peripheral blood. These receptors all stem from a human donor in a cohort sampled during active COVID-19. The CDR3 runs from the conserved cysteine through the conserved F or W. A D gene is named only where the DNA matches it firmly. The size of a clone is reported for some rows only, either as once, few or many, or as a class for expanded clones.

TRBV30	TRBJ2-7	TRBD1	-	CAWSLTGTVTYEQYF	TGTGCCTGGAGTTTAACAGGGACAGTCACCTACGAGCAGTACTTC
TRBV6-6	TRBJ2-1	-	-	CASSRRQRFSYNEQFF	TGTGCCAGCAGTCGAAGACAGCGTTTCTCCTACAATGAGCAGTTCTTC
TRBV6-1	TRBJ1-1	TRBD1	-	CASSEIQGVGTEAFF	TGTGCCAGCAGTGAAATTCAGGGGGTGGGAACTGAAGCTTTCTTT
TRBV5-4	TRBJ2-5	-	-	CASSLDVAGPETQYF	TGTGCCAGCAGCTTGGATGTAGCAGGGCCAGAGACCCAGTACTTC
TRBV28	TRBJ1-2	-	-	CASSFQGTPYGYTF	TGTGCCAGCAGTTTTCAGGGGACACCCTATGGCTACACCTTC
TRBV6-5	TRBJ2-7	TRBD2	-	CASSLIAGDAYEQYF	TGTGCCAGCAGTCTTATAGCGGGAGACGCCTACGAGCAGTACTTC
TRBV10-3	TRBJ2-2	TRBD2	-	CAISESPSGNTGELFF	TGTGCCATCAGTGAGTCGCCTAGCGGTAACACCGGGGAGCTGTTTTTT
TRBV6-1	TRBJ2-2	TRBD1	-	CASSEADRDTGELFF	TGTGCCAGCAGTGAAGCCGACAGGGACACCGGGGAGCTGTTTTTT
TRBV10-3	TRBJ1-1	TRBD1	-	CAISRTGLDTEAFF	TGTGCCATCAGTAGGACAGGGCTTGACACTGAAGCTTTCTTT
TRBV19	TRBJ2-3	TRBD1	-	CASRPRGGMGDTQYF	TGTGCCAGTAGGCCCAGAGGGGGCATGGGAGATACGCAGTATTTT
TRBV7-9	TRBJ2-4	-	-	CASSLQGYSGIQYF	TGTGCCAGCAGCCTTCAGGGCTATAGCGGCATTCAGTACTTC
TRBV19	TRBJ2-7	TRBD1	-	CASKEGQGLGEQYF	TGTGCCAGTAAGGAAGGACAGGGGCTAGGGGAGCAGTACTTC
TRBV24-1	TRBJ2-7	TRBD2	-	CATSDHGTSGYEQYF	TGTGCCACCAGTGATCACGGGACTAGCGGGTACGAGCAGTACTTC
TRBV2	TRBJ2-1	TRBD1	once	CASSEPLPGQGNNEQFF	TGTGCCAGCAGTGAACCCCTCCCGGGACAGGGAAACAATGAGCAGTTCTTC
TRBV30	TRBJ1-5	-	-	CAWNQGNAPQHF	TGTGCCTGGAACCAGGGAAACGCGCCCCAGCATTTT
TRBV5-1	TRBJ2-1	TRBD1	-	CASSRGQGSYNEQFF	TGCGCCAGCAGCCGGGGACAGGGGTCCTACAATGAGCAGTTCTTC
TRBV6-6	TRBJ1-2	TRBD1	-	CASSTGGGYTF	TGTGCCAGCAGCACAGGGGGCGGCTACACCTTC